Sequencing of this T cell receptor (beta chain) was carried out in a study of control samples from healthy donors and cancer patients. Using immunoSEQ multiplex PCR, the repertoire was profiled, and TCRdb retains in-frame clones only, with some absent. This table has more than 150,000 clones, 85% to 95% appearing once. V gave up 7 bases and J gave up 4 bases; unmatched junction bases: 7. The CDR3 has 13 residues. Germline V gene data show CDR1 as SGHRS and CDR2 as YFSETQ. J is TRBJ1-2 and V is TRBV5-1, with 7 bases aligning to TRBD1. The clonotype was recovered from a man between 18 and 35 years old in good health. Sequencing input: blood. The CDR3, as DNA: TGCGCCAGCGGTCGGGACAGTCCCTATGGCTACACCTTC. Protein: CASGRDSPYGYTF.